This T cell receptor (beta chain) was recorded in a study of T cell responses to AZD1222 COVID-19 vaccine. The CDR3 spans 13 residues. Germline lookup yields CDR1 MNHEY and CDR2 SVGAGI. The V end was cut by 2 bases, the J end by 6 bases, with 10 bases between. This clone was seen just once. Libraries were prepared by immunoSEQ multiplex PCR; TCRdb keeps only in-frame clonotypes and omits some of them. The top ten clones hold 2.5% to 3.5% of a sample with 120,000 to 150,000 clones, around 92% of them seen once. V gene TRBV6-5 combines with J gene TRBJ1-2; possibly TRBD1 for D (6 bases). The source of this sequence is an adult in good health. Specimen: peripheral blood, collected on day 0 of AZD1222 vaccination. DNA of the CDR3: TGTGCCAGCAGTTACAGGACAGCTGATGGCTACACCTTC. Its translation: CASSYRTADGYTF.